The clone carrying this T cell receptor beta chain was detected once. The method was immunoSEQ multiplex PCR; TCRdb's version includes in-frame clones alone and lacks a portion of them. This table holds over 85,000 clones, 85% to 90% found once. The data belong to a study of T cell responses to AZD1222 COVID-19 vaccine. Trimming took off 1 base at V and 2 bases at J, with 7 bases between the two ends. CDR3 size: 14 residues. From germline, CDR1 is KGHSH and CDR2 LQKENI. This TCR was sampled from an adult who received the AZD1222 COVID-19 vaccine. The source material was peripheral blood, sampled 28 days after the second AZD1222 dose. The chain joins TRBV18 to TRBJ2-3; unclear D gene. This CDR3 reads CASSPLQPTDTQYF. DNA for the CDR3: TGTGCCAGCTCACCACTTCAACCCACAGATACGCAGTATTTT.